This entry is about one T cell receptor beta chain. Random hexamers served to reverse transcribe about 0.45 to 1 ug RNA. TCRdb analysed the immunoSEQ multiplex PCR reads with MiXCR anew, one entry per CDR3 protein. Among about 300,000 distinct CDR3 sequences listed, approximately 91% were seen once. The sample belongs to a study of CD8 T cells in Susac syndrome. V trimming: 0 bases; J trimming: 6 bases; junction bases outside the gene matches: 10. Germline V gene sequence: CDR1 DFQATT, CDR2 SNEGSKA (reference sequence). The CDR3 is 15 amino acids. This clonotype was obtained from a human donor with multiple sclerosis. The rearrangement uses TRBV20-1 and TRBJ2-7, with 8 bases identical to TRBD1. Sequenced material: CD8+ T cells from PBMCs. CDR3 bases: TGCAGTGCTAGAGATCCATTCAGGGGGCTGGGCGAGCAGTACTTC. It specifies CSARDPFRGLGEQYF.